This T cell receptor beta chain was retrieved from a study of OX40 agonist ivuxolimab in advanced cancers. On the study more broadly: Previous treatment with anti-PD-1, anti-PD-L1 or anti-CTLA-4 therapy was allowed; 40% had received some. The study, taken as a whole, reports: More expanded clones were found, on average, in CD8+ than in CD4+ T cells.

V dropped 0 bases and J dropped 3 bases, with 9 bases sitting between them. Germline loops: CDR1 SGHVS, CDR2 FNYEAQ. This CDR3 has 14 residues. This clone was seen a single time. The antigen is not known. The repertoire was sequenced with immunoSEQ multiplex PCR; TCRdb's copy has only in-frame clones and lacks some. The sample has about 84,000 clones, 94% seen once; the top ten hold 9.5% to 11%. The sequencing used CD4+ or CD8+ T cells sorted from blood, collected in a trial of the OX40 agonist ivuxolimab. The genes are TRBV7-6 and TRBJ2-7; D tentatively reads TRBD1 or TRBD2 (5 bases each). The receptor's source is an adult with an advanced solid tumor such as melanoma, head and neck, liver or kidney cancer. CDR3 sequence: CASSLAGPGYEQYF. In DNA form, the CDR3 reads TGTGCCAGCAGCTTAGCGGGACCGGGCTACGAGCAGTACTTC.